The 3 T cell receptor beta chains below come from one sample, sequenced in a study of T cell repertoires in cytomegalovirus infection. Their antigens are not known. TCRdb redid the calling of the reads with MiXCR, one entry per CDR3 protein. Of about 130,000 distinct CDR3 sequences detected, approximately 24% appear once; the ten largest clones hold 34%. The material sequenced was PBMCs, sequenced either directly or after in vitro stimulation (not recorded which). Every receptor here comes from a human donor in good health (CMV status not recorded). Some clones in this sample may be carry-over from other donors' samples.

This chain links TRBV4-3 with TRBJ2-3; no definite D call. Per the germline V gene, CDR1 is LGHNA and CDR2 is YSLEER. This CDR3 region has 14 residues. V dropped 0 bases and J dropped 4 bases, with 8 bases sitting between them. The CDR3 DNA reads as TGCGCCAGCAGCCAAGAAGGCATGGCAGATACGCAGTATTTT. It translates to CASSQEGMADTQYF.

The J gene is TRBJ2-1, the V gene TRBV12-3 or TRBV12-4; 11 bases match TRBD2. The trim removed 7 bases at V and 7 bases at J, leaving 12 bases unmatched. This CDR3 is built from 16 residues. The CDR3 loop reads CASTLKLAGEVNEQFF. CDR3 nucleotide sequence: TGTGCCAGCACCCTCAAACTAGCGGGAGAAGTTAATGAGCAGTTCTTC.

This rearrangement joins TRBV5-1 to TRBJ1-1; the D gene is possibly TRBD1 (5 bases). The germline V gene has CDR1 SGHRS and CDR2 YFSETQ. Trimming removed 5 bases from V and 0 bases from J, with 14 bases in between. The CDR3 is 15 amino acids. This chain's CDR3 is CASRPVGGMNTEAFF. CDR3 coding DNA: TGCGCCAGCAGACCCGTCGGGGGGATGAACACTGAAGCTTTCTTT.